The 5 T cell receptor beta chains reported below all come from one sample, sequenced in a study of cytomegalovirus exposure and HLA in healthy donors. Both 60 Vbeta primers and 13 Jbeta primers went into the PCR. Assay: immunoSEQ multiplex PCR; the TCRdb copy retains only in-frame clones and omits some. The sample carries approximately 97,000 clones, roughly four fifths recorded once. Sequences were obtained from PBMCs. Receptor source: a man aged 40-49 years in good health and CMV-seronegative.

The V call is TRBV5-1, the J call TRBJ2-7; 7 positions agree with TRBD2. Losses at the gene ends were 4 bases for V and 1 base for J; bases not matched to a gene: 8. CDR1 and CDR2 (germline): SGHRS, YFSETQ. There are 15 residues in the CDR3. Written as DNA, the CDR3 is TGCGCCAGCAGCGTAACGGGGGGACGATCCTACGAGCAGTACTTC. Translation gives CASSVTGGRSYEQYF.

The chain recombines TRBV30 with TRBJ1-1; TRBD1 might be the D (5 bases). The germline CDR1 and CDR2 sequences are GTSNPN and SVGIG (reference sequence). There are 11 residues in the CDR3. Trimming left V 3 bases short and J 5 bases short, with 7 bases between. This CDR3 is CAWSRGTEAFF. The CDR3 DNA follows: TGTGCCTGGAGCCGGGGGACTGAAGCTTTCTTT.

V is TRBV9 and J is TRBJ1-1; D call uncertain. Trimming stripped 4 bases from V and 1 base from J, with 11 bases between. CDR3 size: 14 residues. Germline assignment: CDR1 SGDLS and CDR2 YYNGEE. The CDR3 DNA sequence: TGTGCCAGCAGCCCAGGCGGAGGGAACACTGAAGCTTTCTTT. Translated: CASSPGGGNTEAFF.

Concerning this clone: Other DNA variants within this sample encode the same CDR3. The gene calls are TRBV9 and TRBJ2-7, with D maybe TRBD1 (6 bases). V gave up 0 bases and J gave up 1 base, with 11 bases separating them. The V gene's germline CDR1 is SGDLS and CDR2 YYNGEE. The CDR3 has 15 residues. In DNA, the CDR3 is TGTGCCAGCAGCGTAGTGGACAGCCCATCCTACGAGCAGTACTTC. Protein product: CASSVVDSPSYEQYF.

V gene TRBV2 combines with J gene TRBJ1-4; 8 bases fit TRBD1. In germline, CDR1 is SNHLY, CDR2 FYNNEI. CDR3 length: 16 amino acids. V shed 0 bases, J shed 4 bases, and the junction held 4 bases outside the gene matches. The CDR3 region has the DNA TGTGCCAGCAGTGAAGCTCTAACAGGGGGTAATGAAAAACTGTTTTTT. Protein product: CASSEALTGGNEKLFF.